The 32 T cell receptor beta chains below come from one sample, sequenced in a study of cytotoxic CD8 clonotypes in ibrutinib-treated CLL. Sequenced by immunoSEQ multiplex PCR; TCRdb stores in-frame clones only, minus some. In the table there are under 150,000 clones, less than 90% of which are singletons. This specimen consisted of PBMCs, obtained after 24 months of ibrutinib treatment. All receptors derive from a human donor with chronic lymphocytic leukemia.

Written as DNA, the CDR3 is TGTGCCAGCAGCGTTAGACAGGGTTTAGATACGCAGTATTTT. It codes for CASSVRQGLDTQYF. V usage is TRBV9 and J usage is TRBJ2-3; 7 bases are shared with TRBD1. Germline V gives CDR1 SGDLS, CDR2 YYNGEE. This CDR3 has 14 amino acids. J gave up 5 bases and V 2 bases, and 5 bases lay outside the gene matches.

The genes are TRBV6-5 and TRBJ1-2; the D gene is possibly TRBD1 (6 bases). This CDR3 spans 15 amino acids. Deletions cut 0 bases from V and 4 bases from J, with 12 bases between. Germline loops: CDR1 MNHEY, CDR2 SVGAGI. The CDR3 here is CASSYSPETGYGYTF. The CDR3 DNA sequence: TGTGCCAGCAGTTACTCCCCTGAGACAGGCTATGGCTACACCTTC.

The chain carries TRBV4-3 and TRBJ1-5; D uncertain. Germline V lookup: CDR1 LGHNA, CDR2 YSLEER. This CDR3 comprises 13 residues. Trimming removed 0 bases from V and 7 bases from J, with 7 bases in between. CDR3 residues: CASSQDQDQPQHF. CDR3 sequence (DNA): TGCGCCAGCAGCCAAGATCAGGACCAGCCCCAGCATTTT.

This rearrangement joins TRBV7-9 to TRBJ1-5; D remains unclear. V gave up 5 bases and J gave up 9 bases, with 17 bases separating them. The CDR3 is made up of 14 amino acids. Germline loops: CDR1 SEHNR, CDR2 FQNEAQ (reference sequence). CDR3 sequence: CASSTEGSARPQHF. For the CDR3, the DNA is TGTGCCAGCAGCACAGAAGGATCAGCGCGGCCCCAGCATTTT.

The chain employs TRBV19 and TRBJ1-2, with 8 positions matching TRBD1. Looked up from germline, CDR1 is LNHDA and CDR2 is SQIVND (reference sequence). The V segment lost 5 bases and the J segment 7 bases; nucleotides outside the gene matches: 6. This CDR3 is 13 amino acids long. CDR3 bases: TGTGCCAGTAGTCCGCGACAGGGGATTGGCTACACCTTC. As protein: CASSPRQGIGYTF.

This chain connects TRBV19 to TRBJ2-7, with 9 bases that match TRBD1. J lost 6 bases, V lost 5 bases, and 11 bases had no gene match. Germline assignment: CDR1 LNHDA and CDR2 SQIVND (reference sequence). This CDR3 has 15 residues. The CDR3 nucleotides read TGTGCCAGTAGTCCAGCCGGGACAGGGCAGTTCGAGCAGTACTTC. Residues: CASSPAGTGQFEQYF.

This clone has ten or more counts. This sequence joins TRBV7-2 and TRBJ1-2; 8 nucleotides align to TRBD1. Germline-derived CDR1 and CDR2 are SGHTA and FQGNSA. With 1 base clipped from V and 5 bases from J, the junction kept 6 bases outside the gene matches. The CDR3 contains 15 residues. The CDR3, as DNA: TGTGCCAGCAGCTTAGACAACAGGGGGTCATATGGCTACACCTTC. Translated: CASSLDNRGSYGYTF. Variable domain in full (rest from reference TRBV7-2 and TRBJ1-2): GAGVSQSPSNKVTEKGKDVELRCDPISGHTALYWYRQSLGQGLEFLIYFQGNSAPDKSGLPSDRFSAERTGGSVSTLTIQRTQQEDSAVYLCASSLDNRGSYGYTFGSGTRLTVV.

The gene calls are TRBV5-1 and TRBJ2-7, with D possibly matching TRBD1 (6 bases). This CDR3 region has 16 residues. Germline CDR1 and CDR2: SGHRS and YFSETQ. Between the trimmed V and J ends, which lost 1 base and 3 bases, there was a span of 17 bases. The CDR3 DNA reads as TGCGCCAGCAGCTTGACTTCTGGACAGCCAAACTACGAGCAGTACTTC. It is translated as CASSLTSGQPNYEQYF.

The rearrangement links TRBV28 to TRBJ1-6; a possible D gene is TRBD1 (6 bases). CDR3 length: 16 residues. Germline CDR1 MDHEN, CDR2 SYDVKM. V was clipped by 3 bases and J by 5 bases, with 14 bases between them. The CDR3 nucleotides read TGTGCCAGCAGTTTTGGGGGGCCGGGGGATAATTCACCCCTCCACTTT. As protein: CASSFGGPGDNSPLHF.

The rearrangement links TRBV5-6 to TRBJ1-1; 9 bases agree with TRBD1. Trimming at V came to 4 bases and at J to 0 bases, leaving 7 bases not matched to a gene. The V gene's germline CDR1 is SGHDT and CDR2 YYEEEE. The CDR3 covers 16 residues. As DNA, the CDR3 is TGTGCCAGCAGCCCCGGGACAGGGAGATTGAACACTGAAGCTTTCTTT. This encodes CASSPGTGRLNTEAFF.

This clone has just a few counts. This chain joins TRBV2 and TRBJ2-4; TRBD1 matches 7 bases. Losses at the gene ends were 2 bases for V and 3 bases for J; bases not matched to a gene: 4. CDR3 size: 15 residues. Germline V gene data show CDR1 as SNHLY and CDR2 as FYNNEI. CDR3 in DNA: TGTGCCAGCAGTGAAAAGGGGGCTGGCAAAAACATTCAGTACTTC. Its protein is CASSEKGAGKNIQYF.

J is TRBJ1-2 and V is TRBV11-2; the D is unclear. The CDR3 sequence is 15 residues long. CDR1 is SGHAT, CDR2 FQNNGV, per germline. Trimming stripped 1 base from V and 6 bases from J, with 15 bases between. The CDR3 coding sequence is TGTGCCAGCAGCTTAGCGGGTAGGGTTGAGGATGGCTACACCTTC. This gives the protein CASSLAGRVEDGYTF. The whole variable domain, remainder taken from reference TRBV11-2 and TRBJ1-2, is EAGVAQSPRYKIIEKRQSVAFWCNPISGHATLYWYQQILGQGPKLLIQFQNNGVVDDSQLPKDRFSAERLKGVDSTLKIQPAKLEDSAVYLCASSLAGRVEDGYTFGSGTRLTVV.

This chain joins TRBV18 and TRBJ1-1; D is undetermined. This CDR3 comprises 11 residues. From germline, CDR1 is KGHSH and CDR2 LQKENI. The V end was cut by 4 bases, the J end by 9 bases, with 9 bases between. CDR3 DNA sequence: TGTGCCAGCTCACAAAGGAGTCAAGCTTTCTTT. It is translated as CASSQRSQAFF.

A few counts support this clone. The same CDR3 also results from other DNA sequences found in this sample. The CDR3 bases are TGTGCCAGCAGTGAAGTAGGAGGGTACAATCAGCCCCAGCATTTT. Its protein product is CASSEVGGYNQPQHF. The chain uses TRBV6-1 and TRBJ1-5; D unclear. The ends were cut back, 1 base at V and 3 bases at J, with 10 bases in the middle. Germline-derived CDR1 and CDR2 are MNHNS and SASEGT. This CDR3 is built from 15 residues.

CDR3 residues: CASSPPGPPAGGYTF. CDR3 nucleotide sequence: TGTGCCAGCAGTCCTCCTGGACCGCCTGCGGGTGGCTACACCTTC. The chain joins TRBV28 to TRBJ1-2, with no clear D. The CDR3 has 15 residues. Trimming pared 5 bases from V and 7 bases from J, leaving 20 bases between. Germline-derived CDR1 and CDR2 are MDHEN and SYDVKM.

This chain's CDR3 is CASSFDREQYF. CDR3 coding DNA: TGTGCCAGCAGCTTTGATCGCGAGCAGTACTTC. The chain uses TRBV7-9 and TRBJ2-7; D gene unclear. Germline V gene lookup returns CDR1 SEHNR and CDR2 FQNEAQ (reference sequence). V lost 3 bases, J lost 6 bases, and 6 bases lay in between. This CDR3 contains 11 residues.

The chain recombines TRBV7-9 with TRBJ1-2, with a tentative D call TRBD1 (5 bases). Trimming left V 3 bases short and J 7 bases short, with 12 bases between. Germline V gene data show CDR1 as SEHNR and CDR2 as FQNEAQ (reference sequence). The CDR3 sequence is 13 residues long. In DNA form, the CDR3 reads TGTGCCAGCAGCTTGGCCCAAGGGGCTGGCTACACCTTC. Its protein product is CASSLAQGAGYTF.

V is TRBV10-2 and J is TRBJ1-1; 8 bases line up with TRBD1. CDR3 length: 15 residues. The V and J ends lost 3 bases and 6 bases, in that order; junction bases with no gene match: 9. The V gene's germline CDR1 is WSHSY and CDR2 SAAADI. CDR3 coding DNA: TGCGCCAGCAGTGATTGGAGGCAGGGGGCGCCTGAAGCTTTCTTT. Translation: CASSDWRQGAPEAFF.

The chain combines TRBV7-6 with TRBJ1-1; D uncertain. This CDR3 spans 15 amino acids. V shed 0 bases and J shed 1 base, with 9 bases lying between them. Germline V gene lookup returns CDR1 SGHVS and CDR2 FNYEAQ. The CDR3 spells CASSLAGWGNTEAFF. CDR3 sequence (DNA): TGTGCCAGCAGCTTAGCGGGGTGGGGGAACACTGAAGCTTTCTTT.

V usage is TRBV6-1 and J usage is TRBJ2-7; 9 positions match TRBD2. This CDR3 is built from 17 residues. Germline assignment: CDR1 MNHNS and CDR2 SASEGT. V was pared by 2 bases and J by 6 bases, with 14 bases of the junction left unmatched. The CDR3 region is CASSEIFGGGARGEQYF. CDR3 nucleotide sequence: TGTGCCAGCAGTGAAATCTTTGGCGGGGGGGCAAGGGGCGAGCAGTACTTC.

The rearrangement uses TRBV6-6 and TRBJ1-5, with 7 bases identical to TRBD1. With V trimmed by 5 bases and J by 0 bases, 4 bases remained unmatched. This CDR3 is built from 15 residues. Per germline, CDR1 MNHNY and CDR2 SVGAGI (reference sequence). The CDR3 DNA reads TGTGCCAGCAGTACGACAGGGTTTAGCAATCAGCCCCAGCATTTT. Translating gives CASSTTGFSNQPQHF.

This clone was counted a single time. CDR3 protein: CASSRLSGGGTDTQYF. For the CDR3, the DNA is TGCGCCAGCAGCAGGCTCTCCGGGGGTGGCACAGATACGCAGTATTTT. The gene calls are TRBV5-1 and TRBJ2-3, with D possibly TRBD2 on 6 matching bases. The CDR3 loop spans 16 amino acids. Per the germline V gene, CDR1 is SGHRS and CDR2 is YFSETQ. The germline V and J ends were trimmed by 4 bases and 1 base, with 16 bases remaining between them.

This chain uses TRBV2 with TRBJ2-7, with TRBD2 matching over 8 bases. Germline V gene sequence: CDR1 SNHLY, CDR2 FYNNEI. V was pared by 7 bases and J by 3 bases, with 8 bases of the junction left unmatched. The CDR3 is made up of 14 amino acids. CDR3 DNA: TGTGCCAGCATAATCGGCGGGGGGATCTACGAGCAGTACTTC. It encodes CASIIGGGIYEQYF.

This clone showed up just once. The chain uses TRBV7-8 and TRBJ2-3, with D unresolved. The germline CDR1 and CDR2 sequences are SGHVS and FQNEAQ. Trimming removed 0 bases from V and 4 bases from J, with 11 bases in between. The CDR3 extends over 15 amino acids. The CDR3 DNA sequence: TGTGCCAGCAGCTTAGCCCCAGTCCGTCCAGATACGCAGTATTTT. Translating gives CASSLAPVRPDTQYF.

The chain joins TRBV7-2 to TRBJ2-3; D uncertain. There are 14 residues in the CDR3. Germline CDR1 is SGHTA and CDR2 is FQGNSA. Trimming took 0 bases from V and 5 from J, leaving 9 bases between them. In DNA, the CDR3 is TGTGCCAGCAGCTTAGCCTTCCGGAGAGATACGCAGTATTTT. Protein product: CASSLAFRRDTQYF.

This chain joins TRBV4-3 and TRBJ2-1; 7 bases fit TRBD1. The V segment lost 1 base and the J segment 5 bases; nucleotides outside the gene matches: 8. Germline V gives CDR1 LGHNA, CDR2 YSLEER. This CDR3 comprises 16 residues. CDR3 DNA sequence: TGCGCCAGCAGCCAAGGTAAAACAGGGGCAGACAATGAGCAGTTCTTC. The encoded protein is CASSQGKTGADNEQFF.

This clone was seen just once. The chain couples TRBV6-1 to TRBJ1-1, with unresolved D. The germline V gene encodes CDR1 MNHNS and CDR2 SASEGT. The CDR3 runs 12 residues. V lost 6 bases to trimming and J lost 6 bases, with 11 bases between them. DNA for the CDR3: TGTGCCAGCAGCAGGCGTTTGGCTGAAGCTTTCTTT. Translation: CASSRRLAEAFF.

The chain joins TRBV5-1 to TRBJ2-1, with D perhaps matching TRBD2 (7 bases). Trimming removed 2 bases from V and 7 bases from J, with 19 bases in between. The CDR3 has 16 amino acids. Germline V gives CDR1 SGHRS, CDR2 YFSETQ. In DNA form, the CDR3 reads TGCGCCAGCAGCTTCGTCGGGGGGCCGGGTGTGAATGAGCAGTTCTTC. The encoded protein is CASSFVGGPGVNEQFF.

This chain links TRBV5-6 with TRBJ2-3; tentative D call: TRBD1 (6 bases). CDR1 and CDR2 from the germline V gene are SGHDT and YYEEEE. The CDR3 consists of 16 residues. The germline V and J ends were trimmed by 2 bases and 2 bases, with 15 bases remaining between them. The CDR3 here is CASSFYLGQITDTQYF. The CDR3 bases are TGTGCCAGCAGCTTCTATCTCGGACAGATCACAGATACGCAGTATTTT.

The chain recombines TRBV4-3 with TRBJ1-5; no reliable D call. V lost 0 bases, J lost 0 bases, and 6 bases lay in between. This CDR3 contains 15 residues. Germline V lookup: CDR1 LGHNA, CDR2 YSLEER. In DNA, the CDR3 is TGCGCCAGCAGCCAAGAACCCGGTAGCAATCAGCCCCAGCATTTT. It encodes CASSQEPGSNQPQHF.

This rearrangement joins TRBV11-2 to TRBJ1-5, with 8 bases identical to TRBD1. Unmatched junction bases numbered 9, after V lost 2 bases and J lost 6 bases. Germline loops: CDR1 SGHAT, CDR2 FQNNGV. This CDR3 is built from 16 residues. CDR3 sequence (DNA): TGTGCCAGCAGCTTAAGGACAGGGACGGGCCTTCAGCCCCAGCATTTT. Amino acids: CASSLRTGTGLQPQHF.

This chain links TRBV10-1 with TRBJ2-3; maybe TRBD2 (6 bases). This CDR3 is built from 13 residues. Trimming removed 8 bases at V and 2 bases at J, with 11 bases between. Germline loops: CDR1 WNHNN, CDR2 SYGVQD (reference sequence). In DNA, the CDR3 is TGCGCCAGCCGGGACTCGTTCACAGATACGCAGTATTTT. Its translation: CASRDSFTDTQYF.